Below, 17 T cell receptor beta chains from the same sample are listed, as sequenced in a study of cytomegalovirus exposure and HLA in healthy donors. PCR was performed using 60 Vbeta and 13 Jbeta primers. This table comes from immunoSEQ multiplex PCR, and its TCRdb copy is limited to in-frame clones, with some not included. The data hold 75,000 to 95,000 clones, with 84% observed a single time. The sequencing sample was made of PBMCs. The receptors were sampled from a young woman in good health and CMV-seropositive.

The rearrangement joins TRBV28 to TRBJ1-4; no firm D call. Germline V lookup: CDR1 MDHEN, CDR2 SYDVKM. The V end lost 4 bases, the J end lost 7 bases, and 10 bases lay between the germline ends. This CDR3 has 13 residues. In DNA form, the CDR3 reads TGTGCCAGCAGTTCTAGGACTTCTGAAAAACTGTTTTTT. Translating it yields CASSSRTSEKLFF.

This clone was recorded once. The gene calls are TRBV29-1 and TRBJ2-7; a weak D match, TRBD1 (6 bases). Looked up from germline, CDR1 is SQVTM and CDR2 is ANQGSEA. The CDR3 sequence is 13 residues long. V lost 7 bases, J lost 5 bases, and 18 bases lay in between. CDR3 loop: CSGTEQGINEQYF. The CDR3 nucleotides are TGCAGCGGGACGGAACAGGGTATCAACGAGCAGTACTTC.

The CDR3 here is CASSLGQGADGYTF. CDR3 bases: TGCGCCAGCAGCTTGGGACAGGGGGCAGATGGCTACACCTTC. The V gene is TRBV5-1, the J gene TRBJ1-2; 10 bases line up with TRBD1. The CDR3 contains 14 residues. Losses at the gene ends were 0 bases for V and 6 bases for J; bases not matched to a gene: 2. Germline CDR1 SGHRS, CDR2 YFSETQ.

This rearrangement joins TRBV7-9 to TRBJ2-1; TRBD1 is a possible D gene (6 bases). Germline CDR1 reads SEHNR; CDR2 reads FQNEAQ (reference sequence). CDR3 length: 15 amino acids. Trimming removed 2 bases from V and 0 bases from J, with 8 bases in between. CDR3 sequence: CASSLKGDSYNEQFF. The CDR3 DNA sequence: TGTGCCAGCAGCTTAAAGGGGGACTCCTACAATGAGCAGTTCTTC.

The chain links TRBV6-1 to TRBJ2-7; TRBD1 matches 7 bases. The germline gives CDR1 MNHNS, CDR2 SASEGT. The junction had 11 bases not matched to a gene; V was cut back by 3 bases and J by 0 bases. This CDR3 comprises 17 residues. CDR3 protein: CASSDRPLDRFSYEQYF. CDR3 nucleotide sequence: TGTGCCAGCAGTGATCGCCCGCTGGACAGGTTCTCCTACGAGCAGTACTTC.

V and J are TRBV19 and TRBJ2-3, with 16 bases matching TRBD2. CDR1 LNHDA and CDR2 SQIVND come from the germline V gene (reference sequence). The CDR3 is made up of 17 amino acids. Unmatched junction bases numbered 5, after V lost 2 bases and J lost 6 bases. CDR3 region: CASSITGLAGGRDTQYF. CDR3 sequence (DNA): TGTGCCAGTAGTATAACGGGACTAGCGGGAGGGAGGGATACGCAGTATTTT.

The chain joins TRBV2 to TRBJ2-6, with 8 nucleotides matching TRBD1. V dropped 8 bases and J dropped 2; count of bases not matched to a gene: 5. The CDR3 consists of 15 residues. Germline loops: CDR1 SNHLY, CDR2 FYNNEI. The CDR3 DNA follows: TGTGCCAGCCTCTCACAGGGGGCTGGGGCCAACGTCCTGACTTTC. It yields the protein CASLSQGAGANVLTF.

The chain joins TRBV4-1 to TRBJ1-3; D may be TRBD1 (6 bases). CDR1 is MGHRA and CDR2 is YSYEKL in the germline V gene. Trimming pared 2 bases from V and 5 bases from J, leaving 16 bases between. This CDR3 contains 16 residues. CDR3 DNA: TGCGCCAGCAGCCAACCTACTCGAGGGGGACGAAACACCATATATTTT. As protein: CASSQPTRGGRNTIYF.

This chain links TRBV5-6 with TRBJ1-1, with 7 bases matching TRBD1. The CDR3 is 12 amino acids. Trimming cost V 7 bases and J 6 bases; bases outside gene matches: 6. Germline loops: CDR1 SGHDT, CDR2 YYEEEE. CDR3 residues: CASGGQVSEAFF. For the CDR3, the DNA is TGTGCCAGCGGAGGACAGGTCTCTGAAGCTTTCTTT.

This sequence joins TRBV6-6 and TRBJ1-1, with D perhaps TRBD1 (6 bases). Germline V gives CDR1 MNHNY, CDR2 SVGAGI (reference sequence). This CDR3 comprises 16 residues. V was clipped by 0 bases and J by 8 bases, with 19 bases between them. This CDR3 is CASSYSRGARPQEAFF. For the CDR3, the DNA is TGTGCCAGCAGTTACTCGCGGGGGGCGCGCCCCCAAGAAGCTTTCTTT.

The gene calls are TRBV19 and TRBJ2-5; perhaps TRBD1 as D (5 bases). The CDR3 totals 13 residues. Germline V gene data show CDR1 as LNHDA and CDR2 as SQIVND (reference sequence). Trimming left V 3 bases short and J 5 bases short, with 10 bases between. Here the CDR3 reads CASSIRQWETQYF. The CDR3 DNA is TGTGCCAGTAGTATTAGACAGTGGGAGACCCAGTACTTC.

V and J are TRBV5-1 and TRBJ1-2; D is undetermined. The germline V gene has CDR1 SGHRS and CDR2 YFSETQ. CDR3 length: 13 amino acids. Trimming took 0 bases from V and 3 from J, leaving 6 bases between them. DNA of the CDR3: TGCGCCAGCAGCTTGGTTGTAGACTATGGCTACACCTTC. Its translation is CASSLVVDYGYTF.

V is TRBV19 and J is TRBJ1-5; a possible D gene is TRBD1 (5 bases). This CDR3 comprises 13 residues. Germline CDR1 LNHDA, CDR2 SQIVND (reference sequence). The V end lost 10 bases, the J end lost 6 bases, and 16 bases lay between the germline ends. Here the CDR3 DNA reads TGTGCCACTAGGTACAGCCAGGGTCAGCCCCAGCATTTT. Translating gives CATRYSQGQPQHF.

The chain links TRBV5-6 to TRBJ1-1, with D tentatively TRBD1 (6 bases). The V end was cut by 1 base, the J end by 8 bases, with 15 bases between. In germline, CDR1 is SGHDT, CDR2 YYEEEE. The CDR3 runs 14 residues. The CDR3 DNA reads as TGTGCCAGCAGCTTGACAGGGTATAACGGCGAAGCTTTCTTT. Protein: CASSLTGYNGEAFF.

The chain employs TRBV28 and TRBJ2-4; TRBD2 might be the D (5 bases). Looked up from germline, CDR1 is MDHEN and CDR2 is SYDVKM. This CDR3 is 13 amino acids long. The germline V and J ends were trimmed by 6 bases and 7 bases, with 13 bases remaining between them. Here the CDR3 reads CASRKVASNIQYF. DNA of the CDR3: TGTGCCAGCAGAAAAGTGGCTAGCAACATTCAGTACTTC. The whole variable domain, remainder taken from reference TRBV28 and TRBJ2-4, is DVKVTQSSRYLVKRTGEKVFLECVQDMDHENMFWYRQDPGLGLRLIYFSYDVKMKEKGDIPEGYSVSREKKERFSLILESASTNQTSMYLCASRKVASNIQYFGAGTRLSVL.

The table lists this clone with a count of one. The CDR3 loop reads CASSPAGGGSSYEQYF. In DNA, the CDR3 is TGTGCCAGCAGCCCGGCCGGGGGTGGAAGCTCCTACGAGCAGTACTTC. The chain links TRBV4-2 to TRBJ2-7, with D possibly being TRBD2 (6 bases). CDR1 and CDR2 from the germline V gene are LGHNA and YNFKEQ. CDR3 length: 16 amino acids. V lost 4 bases and J lost 0, with 16 bases in between.

This chain links TRBV19 with TRBJ1-5; D gene ambiguous. This CDR3 has 14 residues. Trimming cost V 7 bases and J 1 base, with 11 bases left between them. Looked up from germline, CDR1 is LNHDA and CDR2 is SQIVND (reference sequence). The CDR3 sequence: CASIERGSNQPQHF. The CDR3 nucleotides are TGTGCCAGTATAGAGCGAGGGAGCAATCAGCCCCAGCATTTT.